This section outlines one T cell receptor beta chain sequence together with its context. The antigen is not known. This sample stems from a study of cytomegalovirus exposure and HLA in healthy donors. Primers for the PCR totalled 60 Vbeta and 13 Jbeta. TCRdb's table, derived via immunoSEQ multiplex PCR, lists solely in-frame clones and lacks some. The sample holds almost 70,000 clones, approximately 70% seen once. Study results and caveats: CMV serostatus alone was available as immune exposure information. Reports credit the classifier with highly specific, highly sensitive diagnosis of cytomegalovirus status. A link between a missense DCLRE1C variant and TCR beta V- and J-gene trimming emerged from a later analysis.

This CDR3 is built from 13 residues. Germline values: CDR1 GTSNPN, CDR2 SVGIG (reference sequence). The V end was cut by 2 bases, the J end by 8 bases, with 13 bases between. This receptor was obtained from a male donor in good health and CMV-seropositive. Sequencing used PBMCs. The chain links TRBV30 to TRBJ1-5, with TRBD1 as a possible D gene (6 bases). CDR3 coding DNA: TGTGCCTGGAGTCAGGTTTCAGGGGAGCCCCAGCATTTT. This sequence encodes CAWSQVSGEPQHF.